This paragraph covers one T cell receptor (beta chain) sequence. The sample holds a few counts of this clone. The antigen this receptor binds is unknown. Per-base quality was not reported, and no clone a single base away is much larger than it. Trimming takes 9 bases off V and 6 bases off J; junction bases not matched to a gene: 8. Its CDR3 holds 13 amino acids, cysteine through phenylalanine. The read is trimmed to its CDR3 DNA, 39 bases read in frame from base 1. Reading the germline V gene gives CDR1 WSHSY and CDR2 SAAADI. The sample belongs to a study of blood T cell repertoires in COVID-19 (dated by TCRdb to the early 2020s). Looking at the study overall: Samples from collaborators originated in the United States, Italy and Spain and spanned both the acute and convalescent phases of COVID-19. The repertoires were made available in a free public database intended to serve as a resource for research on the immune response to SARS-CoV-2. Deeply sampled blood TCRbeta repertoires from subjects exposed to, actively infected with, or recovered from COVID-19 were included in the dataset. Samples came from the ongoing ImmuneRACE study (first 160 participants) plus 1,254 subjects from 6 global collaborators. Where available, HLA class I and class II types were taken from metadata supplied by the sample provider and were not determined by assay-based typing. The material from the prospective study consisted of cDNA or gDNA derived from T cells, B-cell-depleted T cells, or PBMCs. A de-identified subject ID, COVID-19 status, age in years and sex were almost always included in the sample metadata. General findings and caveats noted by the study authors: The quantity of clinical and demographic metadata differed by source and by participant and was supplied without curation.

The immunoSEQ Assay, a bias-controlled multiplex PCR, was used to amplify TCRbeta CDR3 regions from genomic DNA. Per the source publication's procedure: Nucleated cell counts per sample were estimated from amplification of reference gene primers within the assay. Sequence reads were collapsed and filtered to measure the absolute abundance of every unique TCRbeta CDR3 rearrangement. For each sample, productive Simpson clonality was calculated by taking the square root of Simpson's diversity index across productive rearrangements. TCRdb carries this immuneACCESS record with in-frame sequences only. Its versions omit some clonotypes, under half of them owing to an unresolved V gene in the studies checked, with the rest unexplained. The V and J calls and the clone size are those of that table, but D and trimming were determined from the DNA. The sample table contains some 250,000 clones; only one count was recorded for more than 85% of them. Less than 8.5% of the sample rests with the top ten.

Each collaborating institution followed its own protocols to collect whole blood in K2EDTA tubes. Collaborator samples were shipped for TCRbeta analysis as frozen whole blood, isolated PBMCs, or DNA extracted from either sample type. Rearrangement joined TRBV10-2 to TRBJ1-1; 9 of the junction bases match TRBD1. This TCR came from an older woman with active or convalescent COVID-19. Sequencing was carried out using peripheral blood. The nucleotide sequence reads TGCGCCAGTGGGACAGGGAGCCTTTCTGAAGCTTTCTTT. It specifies CASGTGSLSEAFF.